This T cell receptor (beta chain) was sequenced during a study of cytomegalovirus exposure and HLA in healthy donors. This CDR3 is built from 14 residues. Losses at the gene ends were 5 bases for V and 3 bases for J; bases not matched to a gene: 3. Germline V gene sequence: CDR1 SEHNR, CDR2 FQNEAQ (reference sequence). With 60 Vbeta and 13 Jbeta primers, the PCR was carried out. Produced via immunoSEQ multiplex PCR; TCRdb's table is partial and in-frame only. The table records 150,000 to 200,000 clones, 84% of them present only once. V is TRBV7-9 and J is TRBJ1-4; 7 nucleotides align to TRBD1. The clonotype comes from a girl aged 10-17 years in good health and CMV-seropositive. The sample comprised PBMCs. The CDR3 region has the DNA TGTGCCAGCAGCCTGACAGGGTCTAATGAAAAACTGTTTTTT. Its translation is CASSLTGSNEKLFF. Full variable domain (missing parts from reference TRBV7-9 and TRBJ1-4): DTGVSQNPRHKITKRGQNVTFRCDPISEHNRLYWYRQTLGQGPEFLTYFQNEAQLEKSRLLSDRFSAERPKGSFSTLEIQRTEQGDSAMYLCASSLTGSNEKLFFGSGTQLSVL.